These 8 T cell receptor beta chains share one sample of origin, sequenced in a study of blood T cell repertoires in COVID-19. Profiling relied on immunoSEQ multiplex PCR, and the TCRdb table lists in-frame clones only, not all of them. The sample records about 220,000 clones, around 85% being singletons. The specimen was peripheral blood. These receptors were taken from a woman aged 65 to 85 with COVID-19, enrolled during active disease.

The chain couples TRBV7-9 to TRBJ2-7; 9 bases align to TRBD1. Germline assignment: CDR1 SEHNR and CDR2 FQNEAQ (reference sequence). V lost 6 bases to trimming and J lost 3 bases; unmatched junction nucleotides: 9. This CDR3 contains 15 residues. CDR3 region: CASSYTGTGFYEQYF. The CDR3 nucleotides read TGTGCCAGCAGTTACACCGGGACAGGGTTCTACGAGCAGTACTTC. The full variable domain, completed using reference TRBV7-9 and TRBJ2-7, is DTGVSQNPRHKITKRGQNVTFRCDPISEHNRLYWYRQTLGQGPEFLTYFQNEAQLEKSRLLSDRFSAERPKGSFSTLEIQRTEQGDSAMYLCASSYTGTGFYEQYFGPGTRLTVT.

V and J are TRBV11-1 and TRBJ1-2; the D gene is possibly TRBD1 (6 bases). The CDR3 contains 15 residues. V dropped 5 bases and J dropped 4 bases, with 17 bases sitting between them. In germline, CDR1 is SGHAT, CDR2 FQDESV (reference sequence). CDR3 bases: TGTGCCAGCAGCCCCCCCCGGACAGACACCTATGGCTACACCTTC. Protein product: CASSPPRTDTYGYTF.

CDR3 DNA: TGCAGCGTTGACCCTAGCGGGAGTTTCCACGAGCAGTACTTC. Protein: CSVDPSGSFHEQYF. The rearrangement joins TRBV29-1 to TRBJ2-7; 10 nucleotides line up with TRBD2. CDR3 size: 14 residues. After removal of 3 bases from V and 5 bases from J, the junction contained 7 bases not matched to a gene. Germline V gives CDR1 SQVTM, CDR2 ANQGSEA.

This sequence joins TRBV7-9 and TRBJ2-7, with D possibly matching TRBD2 (6 bases). The length of the CDR3 is 17 residues. V was clipped by 1 base and J by 4 bases, with 20 bases between them. CDR1 and CDR2 (germline): SEHNR, FQNEAQ (reference sequence). CDR3 region: CASSLGDGGSSRYEQYF. The CDR3 DNA follows: TGTGCCAGCAGCTTAGGTGACGGAGGGAGTTCTAGGTACGAGCAGTACTTC.

The chain combines TRBV6-6 with TRBJ2-5; a weak D match, TRBD2 (6 bases). The CDR3 contains 15 residues. Trimming took off 5 bases at V and 5 bases at J, with 18 bases between the two ends. In germline, CDR1 is MNHNY, CDR2 SVGAGI (reference sequence). In nucleotides, the CDR3 is TGTGCCAGCAGTAGGACGCGGGGACGGATGGAGACCCAGTACTTC. It yields the protein CASSRTRGRMETQYF.

The V and J genes are TRBV28 and TRBJ2-7; 16 bases are a match to TRBD2. Germline V gives CDR1 MDHEN, CDR2 SYDVKM. Germline trimming cut 3 bases from V and 4 bases from J; bases unmatched to any gene: 0. The CDR3 is 15 residues long. Here the CDR3 reads CASSLGLAGGYEQYF. CDR3 bases: TGTGCCAGCAGTTTGGGACTAGCGGGAGGGTACGAGCAGTACTTC.

The V gene is TRBV9, the J gene TRBJ2-1; 9 nucleotides align to TRBD1. The CDR3 spans 15 residues. Trimming at V came to 0 bases and at J to 4 bases, leaving 2 bases not matched to a gene. The germline gives CDR1 SGDLS, CDR2 YYNGEE. The CDR3 region has the DNA TGTGCCAGCAGCGTAGTACAGGGGGCATACAATGAGCAGTTCTTC. This encodes CASSVVQGAYNEQFF.

J is TRBJ1-6 and V is TRBV3-1 (or the pseudogene TRBV3-2), with D perhaps TRBD1 (6 bases). Germline V gene sequence: CDR1 LGHDT, CDR2 YNNKEL (reference sequence). CDR3 length: 15 amino acids. Trimming removed 3 bases from V and 7 bases from J, with 13 bases in between. CDR3 sequence: CASSHGTRLNSPLHF. The CDR3 DNA reads TGTGCCAGCAGCCATGGGACACGGCTAAATTCACCCCTCCACTTT.